The T cell receptor beta chain described here comes from a study of CD4 and CD8 cells across lung adenocarcinoma regions. Germline assignment: CDR1 SGHVS and CDR2 FQNEAQ. Deletions cut 6 bases from V and 2 bases from J, with 10 bases between. The CDR3 runs 13 residues. TCRdb ran MiXCR on the PCR reads and lists one entry per CDR3 protein. The table lists around 8,000 distinct CDR3 sequences, 46% of them singletons. Samples came from patients with localized non-small cell lung adenocarcinoma. The clonotype was recovered from a female donor with lung adenocarcinoma. The CD4 and CD8 labels of this study may be unreliable. Sample: CD4+ T cells from the margin of a lung tumor. The chain combines TRBV7-8 with TRBJ1-1; D gene unclear. In nucleotides, the CDR3 is TGTGCCAGCAGTACACGGGAAAACACTGAAGCTTTCTTT. This sequence encodes CASSTRENTEAFF.